These 9 T cell receptor beta chains were all obtained from the same sample, sequenced in a study of blood T cells in healthy people across ages. Combining a sample-barcoded 5' primer with a J-beta primer mix, a second PCR ran for roughly 6 to 12 cycles. TCRdb reprocessed the 5' RACE reads via MiXCR and lists one record per CDR3 protein. The sample lists 1.4 million or so distinct CDR3 sequences, roughly 43% occurring once. The sequenced material came from blood. The receptor set was obtained from a woman in her late teens or twenties in good health.

J is TRBJ1-5 and V is TRBV12-3 or TRBV12-4, with unresolved D. The CDR3 contains 15 residues. The germline V and J ends were trimmed by 2 bases and 0 bases, with 8 bases remaining between them. The CDR3, as DNA: TGTGCCAGCAGTTTACGGGAATATAGCAATCAGCCCCAGCATTTT. This encodes CASSLREYSNQPQHF.

In its sample, this clonotype was seen a few times. The chain has TRBV12-3 or TRBV12-4 and TRBJ1-2, with D unclear. V lost 5 bases and J lost 1, with 11 bases in between. This CDR3 region has 14 residues. CDR3 nucleotides: TGTGCCAGCAGTCCCCCCAGAGATAACTATGGCTACACCTTC. Its translation is CASSPPRDNYGYTF.

The chain recombines TRBV27 with TRBJ2-2, with 8 positions matching TRBD2. Trimming removed 2 bases from V and 5 bases from J; junction bases left unmatched: 7. The CDR3 has 16 amino acids. The germline V gene encodes CDR1 MNHEY and CDR2 SMNVEV (reference sequence). In DNA, the CDR3 is TGTGCCAGCAGTTTAGACGGGGGGGGCGAAACCGGGGAGCTGTTTTTT. It encodes CASSLDGGGETGELFF.

The chain carries TRBV7-3 and TRBJ2-7; 12 bases line up with TRBD1. The CDR3 sequence is 15 residues long. CDR1 is SGHTA, CDR2 FQGTGA, per germline. Losses at the gene ends were 0 bases for V and 6 bases for J; bases not matched to a gene: 3. DNA for the CDR3: TGTGCCAGCAGCTTAACCGGGACAGGGGGCGGCGAGCAGTACTTC. Its protein product is CASSLTGTGGGEQYF. Full variable domain (remainder filled in from reference TRBV7-3 and TRBJ2-7): GAGVSQTPSNKVTEKGKYVELRCDPISGHTALYWYRQSLGQGPEFLIYFQGTGAADDSGLPNDRFFAVRPEGSVSTLKIQRTERGDSAVYLCASSLTGTGGGEQYFGPGTRLTVT.

The J gene is TRBJ1-2, the V gene TRBV6-6; 7 bases agree with TRBD1. The germline V gene has CDR1 MNHNY and CDR2 SVGAGI (reference sequence). CDR3 length: 17 amino acids. The ends lost 7 bases at V and 3 bases at J; junction bases unmatched: 17. CDR3 region: CASNSVKQGSVDYGYTF. Here the CDR3 DNA reads TGTGCCAGCAATTCAGTAAAACAGGGGAGCGTCGACTATGGCTACACCTTC.

The V and J genes are TRBV7-2 and TRBJ1-2, with 9 bases fitting TRBD1. Germline-derived CDR1 and CDR2 are SGHTA and FQGNSA. CDR3 length: 16 amino acids. V shed 0 bases, J shed 6 bases, and the junction held 8 bases outside the gene matches. The CDR3: CASSLALTGGSDGYTF. CDR3 nucleotide sequence: TGTGCCAGCAGCTTAGCGCTGACAGGGGGATCGGATGGCTACACCTTC.

This chain connects TRBV20-1 to TRBJ2-3; TRBD1 or TRBD2 may be the D gene (8 bases each). The CDR3 consists of 15 residues. The germline V gene encodes CDR1 DFQATT and CDR2 SNEGSKA (reference sequence). The V gene lost 5 bases and the J gene lost 1 base, with 16 bases spanning the gap. CDR3 in amino acids: CSARDRREGTDTQYF. In DNA form, the CDR3 reads TGCAGTGCTCGGGACAGGCGGGAGGGCACAGATACGCAGTATTTT.

The CDR3 loop reads CSATGDVHNEQFF. The CDR3 coding sequence is TGCAGCGCAACCGGGGACGTCCACAATGAGCAGTTCTTC. The chain is built from TRBV29-1 and TRBJ2-1, with D perhaps being TRBD1 or TRBD2 (5 bases each). Germline CDR1 SQVTM, CDR2 ANQGSEA. The CDR3 sequence is 13 residues long. V lost 7 bases to trimming and J lost 5 bases, with 15 bases between them.

This clonotype has more than one count but fewer than ten. The CDR3 loop is CASSLAIVDEQFF. CDR3 nucleotide sequence: TGTGCCAGCAGCTTAGCAATAGTCGATGAGCAGTTCTTC. The chain carries TRBV7-2 and TRBJ2-1; unclear D gene. The length of the CDR3 is 13 residues. Trimming took 0 bases from V and 8 from J, leaving 8 bases between them. The germline V gene has CDR1 SGHTA and CDR2 FQGNSA.